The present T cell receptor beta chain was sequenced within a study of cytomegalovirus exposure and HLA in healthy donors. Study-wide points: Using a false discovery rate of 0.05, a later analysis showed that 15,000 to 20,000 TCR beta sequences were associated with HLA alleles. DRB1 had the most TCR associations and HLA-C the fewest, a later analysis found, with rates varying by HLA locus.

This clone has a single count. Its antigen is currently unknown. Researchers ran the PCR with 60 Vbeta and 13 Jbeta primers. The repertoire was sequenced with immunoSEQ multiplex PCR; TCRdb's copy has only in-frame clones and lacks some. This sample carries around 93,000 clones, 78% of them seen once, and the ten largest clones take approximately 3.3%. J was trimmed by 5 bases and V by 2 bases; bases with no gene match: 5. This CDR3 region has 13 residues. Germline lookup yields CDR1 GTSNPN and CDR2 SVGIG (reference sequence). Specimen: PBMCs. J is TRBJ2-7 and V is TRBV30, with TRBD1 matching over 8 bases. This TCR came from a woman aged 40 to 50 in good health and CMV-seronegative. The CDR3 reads CAWSRQGYDEQYF. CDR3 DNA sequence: TGTGCCTGGAGTCGACAGGGGTACGACGAGCAGTACTTC.